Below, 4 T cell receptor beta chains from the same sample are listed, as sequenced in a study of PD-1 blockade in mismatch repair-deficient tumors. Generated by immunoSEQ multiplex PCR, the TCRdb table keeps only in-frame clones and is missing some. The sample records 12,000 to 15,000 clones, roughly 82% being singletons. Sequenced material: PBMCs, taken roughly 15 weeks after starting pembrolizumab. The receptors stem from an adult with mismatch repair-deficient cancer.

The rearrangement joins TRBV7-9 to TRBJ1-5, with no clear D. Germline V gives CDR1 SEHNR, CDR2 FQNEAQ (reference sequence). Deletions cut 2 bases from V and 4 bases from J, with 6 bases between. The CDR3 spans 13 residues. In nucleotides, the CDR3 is TGTGCCAGCAGCTTACAGGCTAATCAGCCCCAGCATTTT. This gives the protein CASSLQANQPQHF.

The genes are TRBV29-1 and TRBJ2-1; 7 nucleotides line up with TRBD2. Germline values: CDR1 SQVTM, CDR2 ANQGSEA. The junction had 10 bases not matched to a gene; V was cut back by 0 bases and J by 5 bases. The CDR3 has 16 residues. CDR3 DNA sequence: TGCAGCGTTGAAGATATTAGGACTAGGCCCAACAATGAGCAGTTCTTC. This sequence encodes CSVEDIRTRPNNEQFF.

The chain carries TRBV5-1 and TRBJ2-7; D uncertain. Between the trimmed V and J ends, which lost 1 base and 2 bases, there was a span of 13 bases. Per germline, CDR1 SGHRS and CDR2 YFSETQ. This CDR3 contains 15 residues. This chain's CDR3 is CASSLYGGETYEQYF. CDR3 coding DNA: TGCGCCAGCAGCTTGTATGGCGGAGAGACCTACGAGCAGTACTTC.

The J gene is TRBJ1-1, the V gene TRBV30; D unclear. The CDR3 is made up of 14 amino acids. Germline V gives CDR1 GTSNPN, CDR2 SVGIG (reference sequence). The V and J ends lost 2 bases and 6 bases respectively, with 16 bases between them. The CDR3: CAWSHDFYGAEAFF. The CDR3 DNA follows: TGTGCCTGGAGTCACGACTTCTACGGAGCTGAAGCTTTCTTT.